Each of the 31 T cell receptor beta chains below was sequenced from the same sample in a study of glioma-infiltrating T cells after dendritic cell vaccination. Only in-frame clones appear in the TCRdb table, and some are missing; sequencing was by immunoSEQ multiplex PCR. Of roughly 100,000 clones in the sample, 90% were seen once. Documented time point: after dendritic cell vaccination, including at tumor progression/relapse. This specimen consisted of blood, obtained after dendritic cell vaccination. The receptors originated from a human donor with glioblastoma.

V usage is TRBV7-9 and J usage is TRBJ2-1; TRBD2 matches at 11 bases. V lost 0 bases and J lost 4; bases outside the gene matches: 5. Germline CDR1 is SEHNR and CDR2 is FQNEAQ (reference sequence). The CDR3 consists of 17 residues. The CDR3 DNA reads TGTGCCAGCAGCTTAGCGCCGGGACTAGCGGAGTACAATGAGCAGTTCTTC. It encodes CASSLAPGLAEYNEQFF.

The rearrangement links TRBV14 to TRBJ2-2; 7 nucleotides align to TRBD1. The CDR3 has 16 amino acids. CDR1 and CDR2 from the germline V gene are SGHDN and FVKESK. After removal of 1 base from V and 2 bases from J, the junction contained 4 bases not matched to a gene. The CDR3 here is CASSQGRQGNTGELFF. CDR3 DNA sequence: TGTGCCAGCAGCCAAGGGAGACAGGGAAACACCGGGGAGCTGTTTTTT.

This rearrangement joins TRBV5-4 to TRBJ2-2, with TRBD2 matching over 7 bases. Trimming took 7 bases from V and 0 from J; bases not matched to a gene: 18. The CDR3 sequence is 19 residues long. Germline CDR1 SGHNT, CDR2 YYREEE (reference sequence). The CDR3 DNA sequence: TGTGCCAGCGGGCCTTCTCTTGGATCTAGCGGACCGAACACCGGGGAGCTGTTTTTT. It yields the protein CASGPSLGSSGPNTGELFF. Full variable domain (missing parts from reference TRBV5-4 and TRBJ2-2): ETGVTQSPTHLIKTRGQQVTLRCSSQSGHNTVSWYQQALGQGPQFIFQYYREEENGRGNFPPRFSGLQFPNYSSELNVNALELDDSALYLCASGPSLGSSGPNTGELFFGEGSRLTVL.

This rearrangement joins TRBV28 to TRBJ2-5, with 8 bases aligning to TRBD2. This CDR3 contains 17 residues. V shed 4 bases and J 4 bases; nucleotides not matched to a gene: 14. Germline CDR1 MDHEN, CDR2 SYDVKM. CDR3 loop: CASSSIAGRRSLETQYF. The CDR3 nucleotides are TGTGCCAGCAGTTCGATAGCGGGGAGACGGTCATTAGAGACCCAGTACTTC.

The rearrangement joins TRBV30 to TRBJ2-6, with 9 bases that match TRBD1. V shed 2 bases and J 0 bases; nucleotides not matched to a gene: 8. Germline V gene data show CDR1 as GTSNPN and CDR2 as SVGIG (reference sequence). The CDR3 is 18 amino acids. CDR3 bases: TGTGCCTGGAGTCCCCTAGGACAGGGGAACTCTGGGGCCAACGTCCTGACTTTC. It specifies CAWSPLGQGNSGANVLTF.

The genes are TRBV13 and TRBJ1-3, with 7 bases lining up with TRBD1. There are 15 residues in the CDR3. Germline V gene sequence: CDR1 PRHDT, CDR2 FYEKMQ (reference sequence). With V trimmed by 1 base and J by 2 bases, 2 bases remained unmatched. The CDR3 bases are TGTGCCAGCAGCTTAGATGACAGGGCTGGAAACACCATATATTTT. This translates into CASSLDDRAGNTIYF.

CDR3 amino acids: CSAQGLSEQFF. DNA of the CDR3: TGCAGTGCTCAGGGACTTTCAGAGCAGTTCTTC. The chain is built from TRBV20-1 and TRBJ2-1; D is possibly TRBD2 (6 bases). V shed 5 bases and J shed 10 bases, with 12 bases lying between them. This CDR3 is built from 11 residues. CDR1 is DFQATT and CDR2 is SNEGSKA in the germline V gene (reference sequence).

The chain recombines TRBV27 with TRBJ2-1; 10 positions agree with TRBD1. CDR1 is MNHEY and CDR2 is SMNVEV in the germline V gene (reference sequence). V was pared by 8 bases and J by 5 bases, with 12 bases of the junction left unmatched. The CDR3 loop spans 16 amino acids. The CDR3 loop is CASRGGSGTGDNEQFF. The CDR3 coding sequence is TGTGCCAGCCGTGGGGGGTCCGGGACAGGGGACAATGAGCAGTTCTTC.

The table lists this clone with a count of one. V and J are TRBV5-1 and TRBJ2-1, with TRBD2 identical over 7 bases. There are 13 residues in the CDR3. J was trimmed by 5 bases and V by 5 bases; bases with no gene match: 4. The germline CDR1 and CDR2 sequences are SGHRS and YFSETQ. The CDR3 DNA sequence: TGCGCCAGCAGGGCTAGCGGAGACAATGAGCAGTTCTTC. It specifies CASRASGDNEQFF.

The chain uses TRBV5-4 and TRBJ1-6; D is uncertain. The CDR3 has 16 residues. Germline values: CDR1 SGHNT, CDR2 YYREEE (reference sequence). V lost 0 bases and J 11 bases, leaving 18 bases between the germline ends. The chain's CDR3 is CASSLDPMTTGTPLHF. As DNA, the CDR3 is TGTGCCAGCAGCTTGGACCCCATGACGACGGGGACACCCCTCCACTTT.

V usage is TRBV7-2 and J usage is TRBJ1-3; D may be TRBD1 (5 bases). Trimming pared 3 bases from V and 0 bases from J, leaving 12 bases between. Germline V gene sequence: CDR1 SGHTA, CDR2 FQGNSA. The CDR3 is 16 residues long. DNA for the CDR3: TGTGCCAGCAGCTTCCCCGCGGGGGTCTCTGGAAACACCATATATTTT. Its protein product is CASSFPAGVSGNTIYF. The entire variable domain, with the rest obtained from reference TRBV7-2 and TRBJ1-3, is as follows: GAGVSQSPSNKVTEKGKDVELRCDPISGHTALYWYRQSLGQGLEFLIYFQGNSAPDKSGLPSDRFSAERTGGSVSTLTIQRTQQEDSAVYLCASSFPAGVSGNTIYFGEGSWLTVV.

This chain links TRBV19 with TRBJ2-1, with D possibly TRBD1 on 6 matching bases. This CDR3 comprises 14 residues. Germline V CDR1 and CDR2: LNHDA, SQIVND (reference sequence). Trimming cost V 1 base and J 8 bases, with 12 bases left between them. CDR3: CASSIGQGKDEQFF. As DNA, the CDR3 is TGTGCCAGTAGTATAGGCCAGGGGAAGGATGAGCAGTTCTTC.

This sequence joins TRBV6-1 and TRBJ2-5; the match to TRBD2 covers 14 bases. This CDR3 comprises 14 residues. The trim removed 6 bases at V and 5 bases at J, leaving 2 bases unmatched. CDR1 is MNHNS, CDR2 SASEGT, per germline. CDR3 loop: CASRGLAGEETQYF. Written as DNA, the CDR3 is TGTGCCAGCAGGGGACTAGCGGGAGAGGAGACCCAGTACTTC.

The genes are TRBV2 and TRBJ2-1; TRBD2 might be the D (6 bases). Germline V CDR1 and CDR2: SNHLY, FYNNEI. This CDR3 is 14 amino acids long. V was clipped by 7 bases and J by 3 bases, with 13 bases between them. As DNA, the CDR3 is TGTGCCAGCATGGGGCGGAGGGACTACAATGAGCAGTTCTTC. Amino acids: CASMGRRDYNEQFF.

V and J are TRBV4-1 and TRBJ2-2; TRBD1 aligns across 10 bases. The V and J ends lost 3 bases and 4 bases, in that order; junction bases with no gene match: 5. This CDR3 spans 16 amino acids. Germline CDR1 is MGHRA and CDR2 is YSYEKL. The CDR3 protein is CASSQPGQGSTGELFF. In nucleotides, the CDR3 is TGCGCCAGCAGCCAGCCGGGACAGGGGAGCACCGGGGAGCTGTTTTTT.

As regards this clone: A read error may account for a junction end that differs from germline. Additional DNA sequences in this sample encode the identical CDR3. J is TRBJ1-1 and V is TRBV6-5, with TRBD1 identical over 8 bases. CDR3 length: 16 amino acids. Germline V gene sequence: CDR1 MNHEY, CDR2 SVGAGI. CDR3 protein: CASSWLGQGINTEAFF. CDR3 bases: TGTGCCAGCAGTTGGCTCGGACAGGGAATAAACACTGAGGCTTTCTTT.

The V gene is TRBV4-1, the J gene TRBJ2-1, with D uncertain. Trimming left V 6 bases short and J 2 bases short, with 17 bases between. From germline, CDR1 is MGHRA and CDR2 YSYEKL. CDR3 length: 16 amino acids. CDR3 amino acids: CASRPSGSETYNEQFF. For the CDR3, the DNA is TGCGCCAGCAGACCCTCAGGCTCCGAAACCTACAATGAGCAGTTCTTC.

The chain carries TRBV19 and TRBJ1-1; 8 bases fit TRBD1. V dropped 6 bases and J dropped 1; count of bases not matched to a gene: 10. Germline CDR1 and CDR2: LNHDA and SQIVND (reference sequence). CDR3 length: 16 residues. This CDR3 reads CASSPSTGTGNTEAFF. The CDR3 DNA is TGTGCCAGTAGCCCTTCAACCGGGACAGGGAACACTGAAGCTTTCTTT. Complete variable domain (other parts from reference TRBV19 and TRBJ1-1): DGGITQSPKYLFRKEGQNVTLSCEQNLNHDAMYWYRQDPGQGLRLIYYSQIVNDFQKGDIAEGYSVSREKKESFPLTVTSAQKNPTAFYLCASSPSTGTGNTEAFFGQGTRLTVV.

The table lists this clone with a few counts. This rearrangement joins TRBV5-1 to TRBJ2-1; 9 nucleotides agree with TRBD2. The V segment lost 5 bases and the J segment 8 bases; nucleotides outside the gene matches: 11. CDR1 SGHRS and CDR2 YFSETQ come from the germline V gene. The CDR3 sequence is 15 residues long. CDR3 in amino acids: CASRFSGSRMDEQFF. The CDR3 region has the DNA TGCGCCAGCAGGTTTAGCGGGAGTAGAATGGATGAGCAGTTCTTC.

J is TRBJ1-4 and V is TRBV5-1, with a tentative D call TRBD1 (6 bases). The V and J ends lost 4 bases and 6 bases respectively, with 13 bases between them. This CDR3 spans 14 amino acids. From germline, CDR1 is SGHRS and CDR2 YFSETQ. The CDR3 sequence is CASSLQGMDEKLFF. Here the CDR3 DNA reads TGCGCCAGCAGCCTACAGGGCATGGATGAAAAACTGTTTTTT.

This chain uses TRBV7-9 with TRBJ1-1; TRBD1 matches 9 bases. The CDR3 contains 15 residues. Germline CDR1 SEHNR, CDR2 FQNEAQ (reference sequence). After removal of 1 base from V and 1 base from J, the junction contained 1 base not matched to a gene. CDR3 amino acids: CASSLGDRANTEAFF. The CDR3, as DNA: TGTGCCAGCAGCTTAGGGGACAGGGCGAACACTGAAGCTTTCTTT. Variable domain in full (rest from reference TRBV7-9 and TRBJ1-1): DTGVSQNPRHKITKRGQNVTFRCDPISEHNRLYWYRQTLGQGPEFLTYFQNEAQLEKSRLLSDRFSAERPKGSFSTLEIQRTEQGDSAMYLCASSLGDRANTEAFFGQGTRLTVV.

The V and J genes are TRBV11-3 and TRBJ2-3; a weak D match, TRBD1 (5 bases). V lost 5 bases, J lost 2 bases, and 11 bases lay in between. Germline CDR1 and CDR2: SGHNT and YENEEA. CDR3 size: 14 residues. The CDR3, as DNA: TGTGCCAGCAGCCATAGGGGATTCACAGATACGCAGTATTTT. Protein: CASSHRGFTDTQYF.

This clone was seen only a few times. CDR3: CASRSTFSEQYF. The DNA for the CDR3 is TGTGCCAGCAGGTCGACATTTTCCGAGCAGTACTTC. The chain combines TRBV28 with TRBJ2-5; D gene uncertain. The J call is doubtful: the DNA matches TRBJ2-7 better. This CDR3 has 12 amino acids. Germline V gene sequence: CDR1 MDHEN, CDR2 SYDVKM.

This chain connects TRBV27 to TRBJ1-1; D is unclear. The ends were cut back, 3 bases at V and 2 bases at J, with 7 bases in the middle. The CDR3 loop spans 13 amino acids. Germline CDR1 reads MNHEY; CDR2 reads SMNVEV (reference sequence). The CDR3 is CASSFRTNTEAFF. CDR3 nucleotides: TGTGCCAGCAGTTTTCGAACTAACACTGAAGCTTTCTTT.

The chain carries TRBV7-2 and TRBJ1-2; TRBD1 aligns across 7 bases. This CDR3 contains 13 residues. The V gene end was trimmed by 8 bases and the J gene end by 2 bases; junction bases not matched to a gene: 5. The germline V gene encodes CDR1 SGHTA and CDR2 FQGNSA. CDR3 coding DNA: TGTGCCAGCCGCCAGGGACAGAACTATGGCTACACCTTC. It translates to CASRQGQNYGYTF.

J is TRBJ2-7 and V is TRBV5-1, with D possibly TRBD2 on 6 matching bases. The CDR3 is 18 residues long. Looked up from germline, CDR1 is SGHRS and CDR2 is YFSETQ. Trimming pared 2 bases from V and 6 bases from J, leaving 27 bases between. In nucleotides, the CDR3 is TGCGCCAGCAGCTTACAGAAAGCTTCTAGCGAGGCCCCCCTCGAGCAGTACTTC. Translated: CASSLQKASSEAPLEQYF.

In nucleotides, the CDR3 is TGTGCCAGCAGCCCCCTTGGGGCCAACGTCCTGACTTTC. This gives the protein CASSPLGANVLTF. V gene TRBV5-6 combines with J gene TRBJ2-6; D not certain. In germline, CDR1 is SGHDT, CDR2 YYEEEE. The CDR3 loop spans 13 amino acids. Trimming stripped 4 bases from V and 3 bases from J, with 5 bases between.

The genes are TRBV4-1 and TRBJ2-7; 7 bases map to TRBD2. The CDR3 runs to 15 residues. Germline V CDR1 and CDR2: MGHRA, YSYEKL. V lost 4 bases and J lost 3; bases outside the gene matches: 9. The CDR3 DNA reads as TGCGCCAGCAGCCGTGAGGGCGGGGGAGGCTACGAGCAGTACTTC. Translating gives CASSREGGGGYEQYF.

The J gene is TRBJ1-6, the V gene TRBV2; D gene ambiguous. The germline V and J ends were trimmed by 6 bases and 8 bases, with 5 bases remaining between them. This CDR3 is built from 11 residues. Germline V gene lookup returns CDR1 SNHLY and CDR2 FYNNEI. The CDR3 sequence is CASRRDSPLHF. The CDR3 DNA is TGTGCCAGCAGGAGGGATTCACCCCTCCACTTT.

V and J are TRBV30 and TRBJ1-1, with 7 bases lining up with TRBD1. The CDR3 has 13 amino acids. CDR1 GTSNPN and CDR2 SVGIG come from the germline V gene (reference sequence). Unmatched junction bases numbered 9, after V lost 2 bases and J lost 9 bases. The CDR3: CAWSSQQGMQAFF. Written as DNA, the CDR3 is TGTGCCTGGAGTAGCCAACAGGGGATGCAAGCTTTCTTT. Drawing the rest from reference TRBV30 and TRBJ1-1, the complete variable domain is SQTIHQWPATLVQPVGSPLSLECTVEGTSNPNLYWYRQAAGRGLQLLFYSVGIGQISSEVPQNLSASRPQDRQFILSSKKLLLSDSGFYLCAWSSQQGMQAFFGQGTRLTVV.

The chain couples TRBV11-2 to TRBJ1-2; no clear D gene. In germline, CDR1 is SGHAT, CDR2 FQNNGV. This CDR3 contains 16 residues. V was clipped by 2 bases and J by 8 bases, with 21 bases between them. CDR3 region: CASSLPPGKPQEGYTF. Here the CDR3 DNA reads TGTGCCAGCAGCTTACCCCCGGGGAAACCCCAAGAGGGCTACACCTTC.